The text below deals with one TCR beta chain. Its antigen is not identified. Sorted populations comprised CD4+ and CD8+ T cells obtained from PBMCs. This entry is derived from a study of CD8+ T cells in alopecia areata. Overall study findings and caveats: Lesional scalp exceeded normal scalp in clonality, especially in alopecia totalis/universalis. Sequenced scalp T cells also include alphabeta T cells resident in normal skin. Shared TCR sequences were less clear between patients than in mice, possibly partly from HLA diversity.

The authors extracted RNA and reverse transcribed it into cDNA as the sequencing template. Only in-frame clones appear in the TCRdb table, and some are missing; sequencing was by immunoSEQ multiplex PCR. This table holds around 100,000 clones, about 60% found once. Sequences were obtained from CD4+ T cells sorted from blood. The clonotype originates from a human donor in good health.

The CDR3 region has the DNA TGTGCCAGCAGCCTTAATGATAATGAAAAACTGTTTTTT. The encoded protein is CASSLNDNEKLFF. The chain couples TRBV14 to TRBJ1-4; no clear D gene. Between the trimmed V and J ends, which lost 4 bases and 4 bases, there was a span of 7 bases. CDR1 and CDR2 from the germline V gene are SGHDN and FVKESK. The CDR3 length is 13 residues.